Following are 32 T cell receptor beta chains from one sample sequenced in a study of CD8 T cells in ankylosing spondylitis. The study's findings and limits: It appeared that ankylosing spondylitis blood was characterized by a TCR beta motif of fewer than 10 highly homologous variants.

Antigens of these TCRs are unknown. Via MiXCR, TCRdb re-called the 5' RACE reads, giving one row per CDR3 protein. The table records about 540,000 distinct CDR3 sequences, approximately 11% of them present only once. Sequenced: blood, either unsorted or a sorted T cell fraction (not recorded which). The origin of the receptors is a male donor with ankylosing spondylitis.

This clonotype was seen ten or more times. The chain joins TRBV12-3 or TRBV12-4 to TRBJ2-5, with unresolved D. The CDR3 consists of 13 residues. V shed 2 bases and J shed 3 bases, with 7 bases lying between them. The CDR3 bases are TGTGCCAGCAGTTTAACCAGGAAAGAGACCCAGTACTTC. Protein sequence: CASSLTRKETQYF.

This clonotype was observed a handful of times. The rearrangement links TRBV24-1 to TRBJ2-7; 11 bases map to TRBD1. Germline CDR1 is KGHDR and CDR2 is SFDVKD. CDR3 length equals 18 residues. The V segment lost 5 bases and the J segment 4 bases; nucleotides outside the gene matches: 15. The CDR3 reads CATSVLHERGQGVYEQYV. The CDR3 coding sequence is TGTGCCACCAGTGTCCTTCATGAGAGGGGACAGGGGGTGTACGAGCAGTACGTC.

In its sample, this clonotype was seen a few times. The chain joins TRBV7-2 to TRBJ2-1; tentative D call: TRBD2 (5 bases). There are 14 residues in the CDR3. V lost 1 base and J 5 bases, leaving 9 bases between the germline ends. Per germline, CDR1 SGHTA and CDR2 FQGNSA. CDR3 DNA sequence: TGTGCCAGCAGCTTAGTGGGAGCGGACAATGAGCAGTTCTTC. Its translation: CASSLVGADNEQFF. Supplemented by reference TRBV7-2 and TRBJ2-1, the full variable domain reads GAGVSQSPSNKVTEKGKDVELRCDPISGHTALYWYRQSLGQGLEFLIYFQGNSAPDKSGLPSDRFSAERTGGSVSTLTIQRTQQEDSAVYLCASSLVGADNEQFFGPGTRLTVL.

V is TRBV12-3 or TRBV12-4 and J is TRBJ2-7, with TRBD2 identical over 8 bases. V gave up 5 bases and J gave up 2 bases; unmatched junction bases: 5. This CDR3 is built from 14 residues. CDR3 amino acids: CASSPIAGTYEQYF. In DNA, the CDR3 is TGTGCCAGCAGTCCTATAGCGGGAACCTACGAGCAGTACTTC.

The chain carries TRBV20-1 and TRBJ2-5; D is ambiguous. Germline-derived CDR1 and CDR2 are DFQATT and SNEGSKA (reference sequence). This CDR3 comprises 12 residues. V was shortened by 0 bases and J by 5 bases, with 7 bases between the two germline ends. The CDR3 nucleotides are TGCAGTGCTAGAGATCGATCGGAGACCCAGTACTTC. It is translated as CSARDRSETQYF.

Only a few counts were recorded for this clonotype. The rearrangement links TRBV20-1 to TRBJ2-3; weak D call: TRBD2 (6 bases). Looked up from germline, CDR1 is DFQATT and CDR2 is SNEGSKA (reference sequence). The length of the CDR3 is 13 residues. V lost 6 bases and J 0 bases, leaving 10 bases between the germline ends. CDR3 region: CSASGLSTDTQYF. The CDR3 DNA follows: TGCAGTGCCTCGGGACTCAGCACAGATACGCAGTATTTT.

The V call is TRBV20-1, the J call TRBJ1-2, with 7 bases lining up with TRBD1. Losses at the gene ends were 5 bases for V and 6 bases for J; bases not matched to a gene: 12. The CDR3 covers 14 residues. Germline lookup yields CDR1 DFQATT and CDR2 SNEGSKA (reference sequence). The DNA for the CDR3 is TGCAGTGCTGAGACAGGGAGGGGAATGGATGGCTACACCTTC. Its translation is CSAETGRGMDGYTF.

This clonotype was observed many times. The chain carries TRBV7-8 and TRBJ2-3; TRBD2 aligns across 8 bases. V lost 2 bases and J lost 4; bases outside the gene matches: 8. Germline CDR1 is SGHVS and CDR2 is FQNEAQ. The CDR3 has 16 residues. The CDR3: CASSLFREGRADTQYF. DNA for the CDR3: TGTGCCAGCAGCTTATTCCGGGAGGGCCGGGCAGATACGCAGTATTTT.

A remark on this clonotype: A junction boundary mismatches the germline segment, possibly from a read error. This chain uses TRBV10-3 with TRBJ1-1, with 8 bases fitting TRBD1. Germline V gives CDR1 ENHRY, CDR2 SYGVKD. CDR3 length: 14 residues. The DNA for the CDR3 is TGTGCCGTCAGTGCGACGACAGGGGAGGTTGAAGCTTTCTTT. This gives the protein CAVSATTGEVEAFF.

This clonotype was recorded a few times. The V and J genes are TRBV7-9 and TRBJ2-1; the match to TRBD2 covers 14 bases. J lost 8 bases, V lost 5 bases, and 8 bases had no gene match. The germline CDR1 and CDR2 sequences are SEHNR and FQNEAQ (reference sequence). This CDR3 comprises 16 residues. The CDR3 spells CASSPGTSGSRHEQFF. The CDR3 DNA reads as TGTGCCAGCAGCCCCGGGACTAGCGGGAGTCGCCATGAGCAGTTCTTC.

This clonotype was seen at least ten times. This chain connects TRBV7-9 to TRBJ2-1; D is unclear. Germline CDR1 SEHNR, CDR2 FQNEAQ (reference sequence). The germline V and J ends were trimmed by 2 bases and 6 bases, with 14 bases remaining between them. The CDR3 runs 15 residues. CDR3 region: CASSLWLGDLNEQFF. As DNA, the CDR3 is TGTGCCAGCAGCTTATGGTTAGGAGACCTCAATGAGCAGTTCTTC.

The chain is built from TRBV5-1 and TRBJ2-3, with a possible D match to TRBD2 (7 bases). Germline V gene data show CDR1 as SGHRS and CDR2 as YFSETQ. The CDR3 sequence is 16 residues long. With 0 bases removed from V and 6 bases from J, the gap between germline ends came to 17 bases. The CDR3: CASSLAGGGPRDTQYF. The CDR3 coding sequence is TGCGCCAGCAGCTTGGCAGGCGGGGGCCCACGGGATACGCAGTATTTT.

The sample holds a few counts of this clonotype. The CDR3 nucleotides read TGCAGCGTCGAACTAGCGCGGGAGCAGTTCTTC. It is translated as CSVELAREQFF. The V gene is TRBV29-1, the J gene TRBJ2-1; TRBD2 matches at 7 bases. CDR1 SQVTM and CDR2 ANQGSEA come from the germline V gene. The CDR3 is 11 residues long. V trimming: 6 bases; J trimming: 10 bases; junction bases outside the gene matches: 6.

At least ten counts were recorded for this clonotype. The chain has TRBV7-9 and TRBJ2-1, with 13 nucleotides matching TRBD2. CDR1 is SEHNR, CDR2 FQNEAQ, per germline (reference sequence). CDR3 length equals 15 residues. V lost 5 bases, J lost 10 bases, and 8 bases stayed unmatched. CDR3 DNA sequence: TGTGCCAGCAGCGGCACTAGCGGGAGGGTCCGGGAGCAGTTCTTC. It is translated as CASSGTSGRVREQFF.

V is TRBV7-8 and J is TRBJ2-1; D is perhaps TRBD1 (6 bases). Germline CDR1 and CDR2: SGHVS and FQNEAQ. The V and J ends lost 1 base and 2 bases respectively, with 9 bases between them. This CDR3 has 15 amino acids. The CDR3 region is CASSLDRAPYNEQFF. The DNA of the CDR3 is TGTGCCAGCAGCTTAGACAGGGCCCCCTACAATGAGCAGTTCTTC.

This clonotype was found a few times. The rearrangement uses TRBV6-1 and TRBJ1-5; D possibly corresponds to TRBD1 (6 bases). The CDR3 consists of 18 residues. With 6 bases removed from V and 3 bases from J, the gap between germline ends came to 24 bases. Per the germline V gene, CDR1 is MNHNS and CDR2 is SASEGT. This CDR3 reads CASRRNPGAAGDNQPQHF. In nucleotides, the CDR3 is TGTGCCAGCAGACGAAACCCAGGGGCCGCTGGGGACAATCAGCCCCAGCATTTT.

This clonotype has a handful of counts. This chain uses TRBV29-1 with TRBJ2-5, with no clear D. CDR1 and CDR2 from the germline V gene are SQVTM and ANQGSEA. There are 10 residues in the CDR3. V dropped 5 bases and J dropped 5 bases, with 6 bases sitting between them. The CDR3 loop is CSVLRETQYF. The CDR3 coding sequence is TGCAGCGTTCTGAGGGAGACCCAGTACTTC. The variable domain in full, with the rest retrieved from reference TRBV29-1 and TRBJ2-5, is SAVISQKPSRDICQRGTSLTIQCQVDSQVTMMFWYRQQPGQSLTLIATANQGSEATYESGFVIDKFPISRPNLTFSTLTVSNMSPEDSSIYLCSVLRETQYFGPGTRLLVL.

Remarks on this clonotype: A junction end diverges from the germline sequence, so it may reflect a read error. The CDR3 loop is CATSRDRALVF. The CDR3 bases are TGTGCCACCAGCAGAGATCGAGCCCTAGTCTTC. The genes are TRBV15 and TRBJ1-2; D unclear. The CDR3 has 11 residues. Germline assignment: CDR1 LNHNV and CDR2 YYDKDF (reference sequence).

This clonotype has more than one count but fewer than ten. The chain combines TRBV7-2 with TRBJ2-7, with a weak D call TRBD1 (5 bases). The germline V gene has CDR1 SGHTA and CDR2 FQGNSA. The CDR3 is 14 amino acids. Trimming pared 5 bases from V and 4 bases from J, leaving 15 bases between. The CDR3 reads CASSPRRQSYEQYV. CDR3 coding DNA: TGTGCCAGCAGCCCTAGGAGACAGAGTTACGAGCAGTACGTC.

J is TRBJ1-2 and V is TRBV6-2 or TRBV6-3; 7 nucleotides align to TRBD1. The CDR3 contains 16 residues. Germline V gene lookup returns CDR1 MNHEY and CDR2 SVGEGT. Losses at the gene ends were 8 bases for V and 1 base for J; bases not matched to a gene: 13. This CDR3 is CASSTGDGISNYGYTF. CDR3 sequence (DNA): TGTGCCAGCTCAACAGGGGACGGCATAAGTAACTATGGCTACACCTTC.

The J gene is TRBJ1-1, the V gene TRBV30; 7 bases line up with TRBD1. This CDR3 comprises 15 residues. Germline V gene lookup returns CDR1 GTSNPN and CDR2 SVGIG (reference sequence). V trimming: 2 bases; J trimming: 0 bases; junction bases outside the gene matches: 6. CDR3 amino acids: CAWSNYRGMNTEAFF. In nucleotides, the CDR3 is TGTGCCTGGAGTAATTACAGGGGCATGAACACTGAAGCTTTCTTT.

In its sample, this clonotype was seen a few times. The chain carries TRBV12-3 or TRBV12-4 and TRBJ2-5, with D perhaps given as TRBD1 or TRBD2 (5 bases each). The CDR3 spans 12 residues. Trimming pared 8 bases from V and 4 bases from J, leaving 11 bases between. The CDR3 nucleotides are TGTGCCAGCGGGGGTAGCAGAGAGACCCAGTACTTC. It translates to CASGGSRETQYF.

The chain joins TRBV20-1 to TRBJ2-5, with D perhaps matching TRBD2 (6 bases). CDR1 is DFQATT, CDR2 SNEGSKA, per germline (reference sequence). This CDR3 has 11 amino acids. CDR3 sequence (DNA): TGCTCCGGGGGTTGGGCGGAGACCCAGTACTTC. Protein sequence: CSGGWAETQYF.

This clonotype was seen a handful of times. This sequence joins TRBV7-2 and TRBJ2-5; D is possibly TRBD2 (6 bases). CDR3 size: 15 residues. Germline V gene lookup returns CDR1 SGHTA and CDR2 FQGNSA. With 1 base removed from V and 0 bases from J, the gap between germline ends came to 9 bases. The CDR3 protein is CASSLVRDYQETQYF. The CDR3 DNA is TGTGCCAGCAGCTTAGTTAGGGACTACCAAGAGACCCAGTACTTC.

This clonotype has only a few counts. This chain connects TRBV11-1 to TRBJ2-1; TRBD1 matches 9 bases. Germline-derived CDR1 and CDR2 are SGHAT and FQDESV (reference sequence). This CDR3 has 18 amino acids. V lost 2 bases to trimming and J lost 0 bases; unmatched junction nucleotides: 8. The CDR3 DNA sequence: TGTGCCAGCAGCTTAAGGACAGGGGCCCTGGGCTCCTACAATGAGCAGTTCTTC. It encodes CASSLRTGALGSYNEQFF.

This clonotype was observed many times. The CDR3 loop reads CASRTRPGRSYEQYV. CDR3 sequence (DNA): TGTGCCAGCAGGACACGTCCAGGCCGCTCCTACGAGCAGTACGTC. This rearrangement joins TRBV6-1 to TRBJ2-7; D unclear. There are 15 residues in the CDR3. V shed 6 bases and J shed 0 bases, with 15 bases lying between them. The germline V gene has CDR1 MNHNS and CDR2 SASEGT.

The chain joins TRBV15 to TRBJ2-1, with 12 bases fitting TRBD2. The CDR3 has 16 amino acids. Per germline, CDR1 LNHNV and CDR2 YYDKDF (reference sequence). V was pared by 3 bases and J by 6 bases, with 6 bases of the junction left unmatched. CDR3 sequence: CATSSLLAGGVNEQFF. The CDR3 bases are TGTGCCACCAGCAGTCTACTAGCGGGAGGAGTCAATGAGCAGTTCTTC.

V gene TRBV27 combines with J gene TRBJ2-6, with 7 nucleotides matching TRBD2. Germline lookup yields CDR1 MNHEY and CDR2 SMNVEV (reference sequence). CDR3 length: 15 amino acids. The V gene end was trimmed by 2 bases and the J gene end by 3 bases; junction bases not matched to a gene: 1. The CDR3 protein is CASSLRGVGANVLTF. The CDR3 DNA reads as TGTGCCAGCAGTTTACGGGGGGTTGGGGCCAACGTCCTGACTTTC.

Written as DNA, the CDR3 is TGTGCCAGCAGTCGGAGAGGGGGGACCGGCCGGGCGAACACTGAAGCTTTCTTT. Its protein is CASSRRGGTGRANTEAFF. This rearrangement joins TRBV6-2 or TRBV6-3 to TRBJ1-1; D might be TRBD1 (6 bases). Between the trimmed V and J ends, which lost 5 bases and 1 base, there was a span of 23 bases. The CDR3 is made up of 18 amino acids. Germline values: CDR1 MNHEY, CDR2 SVGEGT.

Ten or more counts support this clonotype. This chain joins TRBV3-1 and TRBJ1-1, with D possibly TRBD1 on 5 matching bases. Germline CDR1 LGHDT, CDR2 YNNKEL (reference sequence). Trimming stripped 3 bases from V and 4 bases from J, with 9 bases between. The CDR3 is 13 residues long. The CDR3 DNA reads as TGTGCCAGCAGCCAGGGGGGTGCCACTGAAGCTTTCTTT. Its protein product is CASSQGGATEAFF.

This clonotype was picked up a small number of times. This chain connects TRBV27 to TRBJ1-1, with D uncertain. The CDR3 length is 12 residues. In germline, CDR1 is MNHEY, CDR2 SMNVEV (reference sequence). Trimming removed 6 bases at V and 8 bases at J, with 13 bases between. CDR3 region: CASRTLAREAFF. As DNA, the CDR3 is TGTGCCAGCAGGACGCTAGCTAGAGAAGCTTTCTTT.

Written as DNA, the CDR3 is TGCGCCAGCAGCCACGATTTAGCGGGAGAGCACAATGAGCAGTTCTTC. Translated: CASSHDLAGEHNEQFF. This rearrangement joins TRBV5-1 to TRBJ2-1; TRBD2 agrees at 9 bases. The length of the CDR3 is 16 residues. V shed 4 bases and J 5 bases; nucleotides not matched to a gene: 10. The germline CDR1 and CDR2 sequences are SGHRS and YFSETQ. The full variable domain, rest sourced from reference TRBV5-1 and TRBJ2-1, is KAGVTQTPRYLIKTRGQQVTLSCSPISGHRSVSWYQQTPGQGLQFLFEYFSETQRNKGNFPGRFSGRQFSNSRSEMNVSTLELGDSALYLCASSHDLAGEHNEQFFGPGTRLTVL.